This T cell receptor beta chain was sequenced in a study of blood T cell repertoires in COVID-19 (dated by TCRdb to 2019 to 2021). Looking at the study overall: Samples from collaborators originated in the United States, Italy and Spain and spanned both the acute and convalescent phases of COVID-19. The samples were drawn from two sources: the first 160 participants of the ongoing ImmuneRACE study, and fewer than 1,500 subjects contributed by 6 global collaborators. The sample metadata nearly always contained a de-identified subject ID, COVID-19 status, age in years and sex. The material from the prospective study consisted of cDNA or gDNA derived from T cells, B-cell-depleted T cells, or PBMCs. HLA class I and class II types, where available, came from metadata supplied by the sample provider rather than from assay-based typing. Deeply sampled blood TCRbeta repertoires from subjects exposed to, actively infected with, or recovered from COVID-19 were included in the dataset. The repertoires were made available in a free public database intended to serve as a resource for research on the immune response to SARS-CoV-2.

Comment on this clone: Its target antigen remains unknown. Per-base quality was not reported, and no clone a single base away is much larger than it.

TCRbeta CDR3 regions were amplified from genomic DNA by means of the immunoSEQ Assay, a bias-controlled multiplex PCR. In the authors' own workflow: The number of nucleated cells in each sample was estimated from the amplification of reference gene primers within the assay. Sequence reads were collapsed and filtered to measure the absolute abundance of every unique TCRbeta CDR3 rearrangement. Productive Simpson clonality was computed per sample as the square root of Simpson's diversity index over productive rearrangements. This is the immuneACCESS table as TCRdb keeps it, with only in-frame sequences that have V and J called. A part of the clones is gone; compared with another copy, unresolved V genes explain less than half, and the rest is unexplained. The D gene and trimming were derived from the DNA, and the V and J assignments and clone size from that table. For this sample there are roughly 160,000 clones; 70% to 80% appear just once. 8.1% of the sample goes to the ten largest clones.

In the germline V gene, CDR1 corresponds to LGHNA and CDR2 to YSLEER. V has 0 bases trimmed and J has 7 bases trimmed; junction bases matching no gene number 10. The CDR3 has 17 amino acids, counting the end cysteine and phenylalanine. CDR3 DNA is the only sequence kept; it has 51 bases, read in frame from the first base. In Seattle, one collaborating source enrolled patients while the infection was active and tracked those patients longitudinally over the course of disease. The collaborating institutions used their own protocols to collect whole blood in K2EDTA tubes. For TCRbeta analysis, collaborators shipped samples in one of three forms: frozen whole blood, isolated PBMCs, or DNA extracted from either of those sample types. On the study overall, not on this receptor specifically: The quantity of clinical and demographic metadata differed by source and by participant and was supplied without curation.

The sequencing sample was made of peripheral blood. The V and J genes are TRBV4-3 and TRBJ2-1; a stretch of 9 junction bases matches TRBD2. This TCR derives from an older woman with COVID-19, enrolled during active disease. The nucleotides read TGCGCCAGCAGCCAAGATCTGGCGGGAGGGGGACAAAATGAGCAGTTCTTC. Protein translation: CASSQDLAGGGQNEQFF.